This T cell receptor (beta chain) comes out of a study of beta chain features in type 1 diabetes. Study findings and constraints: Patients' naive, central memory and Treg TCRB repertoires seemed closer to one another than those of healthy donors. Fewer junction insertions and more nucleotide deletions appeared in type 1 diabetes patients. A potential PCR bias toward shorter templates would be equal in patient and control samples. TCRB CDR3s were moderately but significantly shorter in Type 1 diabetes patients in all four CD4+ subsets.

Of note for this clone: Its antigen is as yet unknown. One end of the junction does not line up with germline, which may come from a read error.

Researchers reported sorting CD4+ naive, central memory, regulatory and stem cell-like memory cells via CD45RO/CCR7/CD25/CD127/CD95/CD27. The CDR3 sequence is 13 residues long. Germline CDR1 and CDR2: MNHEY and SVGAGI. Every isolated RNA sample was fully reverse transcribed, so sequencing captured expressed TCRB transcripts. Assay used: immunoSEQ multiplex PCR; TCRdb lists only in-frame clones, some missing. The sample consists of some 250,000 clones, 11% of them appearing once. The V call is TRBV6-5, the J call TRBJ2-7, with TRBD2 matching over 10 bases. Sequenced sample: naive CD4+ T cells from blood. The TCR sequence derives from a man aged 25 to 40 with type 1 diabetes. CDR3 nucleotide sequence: TGTGCCAGCAGCCTCACTAGCGGGGCTGCTCGGGTTTTC. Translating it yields CASSLTSGAARVF.